This is a list of T cell receptor beta chains from one sample in a study of T-cell memory formation after mild COVID-19. One entry per CDR3 protein results from TCRdb running MiXCR on the 5' RACE reads. The sample holds around 150,000 distinct CDR3 sequences, more than 9% seen once. The sample consisted of PBMCs or a T cell subset sorted from them (not recorded which). The receptors derive from a young man who had mild COVID-19 (a few samples of this study predate the infection). Cell type and time point are not known. Both conserved end residues are part of each CDR3. The D gene is left open where the match is weak. The size field is filled for only some rows; it gives once, few, many or a size class.

CDR3	DNA	size	D	V	J
CASSSGQGAYNEQFF	TGCGCCAGCAGCAGCGGACAGGGAGCCTACAATGAGCAGTTCTTC	few	TRBD1	TRBV5-1	TRBJ2-1
CASVLGTGVDSNQPQHF	TGTGCCAGCGTACTTGGCACCGGGGTGGACAGCAATCAGCCCCAGCATTTT	.	.	TRBV27	TRBJ1-5
CKHRLAGNTGELFF	TGCAAACACCGACTAGCGGGAAACACCGGGGAGCTGTTTTTT	many	TRBD2	TRBV20-1	TRBJ2-2
CSASSGDNEQFF	TGCAGTGCTAGCTCGGGAGACAATGAGCAGTTCTTC	few	.	TRBV20-1	TRBJ2-1
CASRGQGVDGELFF	TGCGCCAGCAGAGGACAGGGGGTTGACGGGGAGCTGTTTTTT	few	TRBD1	TRBV5-1	TRBJ2-2
CASSQVLGRGYNEQFF	TGTGCCAGCAGCCAAGTTCTCGGGAGGGGCTACAATGAGCAGTTCTTC	.	TRBD2	TRBV3-1	TRBJ2-1
CASSERTGGFNEQYF	TGTGCCAGCAGTGAGCGGACAGGGGGTTTCAACGAGCAGTACTTC	few	TRBD1	TRBV2	TRBJ2-7
CASSLARAGVQTQYF	TGTGCCAGCAGCTTAGCGCGGGCAGGGGTACAGACCCAGTACTTC	.	.	TRBV7-2	TRBJ2-5
CASSFGGTGASPLHF	TGTGCCAGCAGCTTTGGCGGGACAGGGGCATCACCCCTCCACTTT	few	TRBD1	TRBV7-2	TRBJ1-6
CASSYASSYNEQFF	TGTGCCAGCAGTTACGCTAGCTCCTACAATGAGCAGTTCTTC	few	.	TRBV6-2/TRBV6-3	TRBJ2-1